This entry lists 5 T cell receptor beta chains sequenced from one sample in a study of cytomegalovirus exposure and HLA in healthy donors. Use of 60 Vbeta and 13 Jbeta primers characterized the PCR. Profiled with immunoSEQ multiplex PCR; TCRdb holds only in-frame clones, not every one. Of over 100,000 clones in the sample, roughly 9.6% were seen once. Sequencing was done on a sample of PBMCs. The source is a woman aged 40 to 55 in good health and CMV-seropositive.

V gene TRBV6-5 combines with J gene TRBJ2-7; 8 positions match TRBD1. Germline V lookup: CDR1 MNHEY, CDR2 SVGAGI. V was clipped by 1 base and J by 3 bases; unmatched bases: 5. The CDR3 is 15 amino acids. CDR3 region: CASSYYQGAFYEQYF. CDR3 in DNA: TGTGCCAGCAGTTACTATCAGGGGGCCTTCTACGAGCAGTACTTC.

This clone appeared a few times. V and J are TRBV5-6 and TRBJ2-3; D possibly corresponds to TRBD1 (6 bases). This CDR3 spans 16 amino acids. With 1 base removed from V and 3 bases from J, the gap between germline ends came to 15 bases. Germline CDR1 SGHDT, CDR2 YYEEEE. CDR3 nucleotide sequence: TGTGCCAGCAGCTTGAGTACAGGGTGGGAAACAGATACGCAGTATTTT. Translated, it gives CASSLSTGWETDTQYF.

This sequence joins TRBV5-4 and TRBJ2-2; weak D call: TRBD1 (5 bases). V was shortened by 3 bases and J by 2 bases, with 11 bases between the two germline ends. CDR3 length: 15 amino acids. CDR1 is SGHNT, CDR2 YYREEE, per germline (reference sequence). Here the CDR3 reads CASSSAGRNTGELFF. CDR3 nucleotides: TGTGCCAGCAGCTCGGCAGGGCGAAACACCGGGGAGCTGTTTTTT.

This clone was observed a few times. The rearrangement joins TRBV5-4 to TRBJ1-3; D possibly corresponds to TRBD1 (6 bases). Trimming left V 3 bases short and J 3 bases short, with 16 bases between. Germline CDR1 and CDR2: SGHNT and YYREEE (reference sequence). The CDR3 is made up of 16 amino acids. The CDR3 coding sequence is TGTGCCAGCAGCTCCGAGGGGGTCAGGAGTGGAAACACCATATATTTT. Its protein product is CASSSEGVRSGNTIYF.

In its sample, this clone was seen a few times. V is TRBV18 and J is TRBJ2-4; no definite D call. Trimming removed 0 bases from V and 0 bases from J, with 6 bases in between. The CDR3 is 15 amino acids. The germline gives CDR1 KGHSH, CDR2 LQKENI. This CDR3 reads CASSPPESAKNIQYF. CDR3 bases: TGTGCCAGCTCACCACCTGAGTCAGCCAAAAACATTCAGTACTTC.